One and the same sample provided the 18 T cell receptor beta chains below, sequenced in a study of vaccination effects on CD4 cells after COVID-19 (dated by TCRdb to between 2020 and 2023). The library was produced with the immunoSEQ multiplex PCR assay. TCRdb took this table from immuneACCESS and kept in-frame rearrangements with V and J called. Such tables lack part of the clones; where checked against another copy, unresolved V genes explain under half of the gap, and the rest is unexplained. The sample includes about 73,000 clones, with 60% to 85% observed a single time. The ten largest make up 10% of the sample. The ViraFEST assay stimulated PBMC with viral peptide pools and then used TCR sequencing to identify antigen-specific CD4+ T cell clonotypes by expansion. After around eleven days of culture, CD4+ T cells were isolated with the EasySep CD4+ T cell isolation kit. The absence of prior SARS-CoV-2 infection in healthy vaccine recipients was confirmed by negative nucleocapsid antibodies before and after vaccination.

No antigen is known for these receptors. Sample: CD4+ T cells from PBMCs cultured with SARS-CoV-2 spike peptides, taken before COVID-19 vaccination. What this sample's cell subset or site label stands for: SARS-CoV-2 spike overlapping peptide pool stimulation. Receptors originate from a human donor who received a COVID-19 vaccine.

The chain is built from TRBV24-1 and TRBJ1-5; D is uncertain. The CDR3 is 14 residues long. V lost 3 bases and J 0 bases, leaving 5 bases between the germline ends. CDR1 KGHDR and CDR2 SFDVKD come from the germline V gene. The CDR3 region has the DNA TGTGCCACCAGTGATGGGATTAGCAATCAGCCCCAGCATTTT. Translating it yields CATSDGISNQPQHF.

This sequence joins TRBV5-5 and TRBJ1-6; TRBD1 agrees at 8 bases. With V trimmed by 4 bases and J by 8 bases, 5 bases remained unmatched. The CDR3 is 14 residues long. CDR1 and CDR2 from the germline V gene are SGHKS and YYEKEE (reference sequence). In DNA form, the CDR3 reads TGTGCCAGCAGCCCGGGACAGGATGATTCACCCCTCCACTTT. Encoded protein: CASSPGQDDSPLHF.

V and J are TRBV18 and TRBJ2-7, with D hard to call. V was pared by 3 bases and J by 2 bases, with 17 bases between. The CDR3 loop spans 16 amino acids. From germline, CDR1 is KGHSH and CDR2 LQKENI. For the CDR3, the DNA is TGTGCCAGCTCACCTCCGGACCAGCTCGGGCCCTACGAGCAGTACGTC. Protein sequence: CASSPPDQLGPYEQYV.

V usage is TRBV30 and J usage is TRBJ2-2; D is perhaps TRBD1 (6 bases). Deletions cut 4 bases from V and 5 bases from J, with 11 bases between. The CDR3 totals 13 residues. Germline V CDR1 and CDR2: GTSNPN, SVGIG (reference sequence). As DNA, the CDR3 is TGTGCCTGGACCGGGACAACAACCGGGGAGCTGTTTTTT. It translates to CAWTGTTTGELFF.

The gene calls are TRBV5-4 and TRBJ2-5; D perhaps matches TRBD2 (5 bases). Trimming took 2 bases from V and 2 from J, leaving 10 bases between them. Germline assignment: CDR1 SGHNT and CDR2 YYREEE (reference sequence). The CDR3 totals 14 residues. The CDR3 DNA reads as TGTGCCAGCAGCTTCAAGGGCGGGCAAGAGACCCAGTACTTC. It translates to CASSFKGGQETQYF. The full variable domain, its missing parts supplied by reference TRBV5-4 and TRBJ2-5, is ETGVTQSPTHLIKTRGQQVTLRCSSQSGHNTVSWYQQALGQGPQFIFQYYREEENGRGNFPPRFSGLQFPNYSSELNVNALELDDSALYLCASSFKGGQETQYFGPGTRLLVL.

This chain's CDR3 is CASSLAGTGIETQYF. CDR3 nucleotides: TGTGCCAGCAGCTTGGCTGGGACAGGGATAGAGACCCAGTACTTC. The chain has TRBV5-4 and TRBJ2-5, with 9 bases matching TRBD1. V dropped 0 bases and J dropped 4; count of bases not matched to a gene: 4. CDR3 length: 15 amino acids. Germline loops: CDR1 SGHNT, CDR2 YYREEE (reference sequence).

V and J are TRBV28 and TRBJ1-5; D not resolved. CDR1 is MDHEN, CDR2 SYDVKM, per germline. The CDR3 has 12 residues. Trimming removed 3 bases from V and 6 bases from J, with 6 bases in between. The CDR3 DNA reads as TGTGCCAGCAGTTTTTCGAGTCAGCCCCAGCATTTT. Amino acids: CASSFSSQPQHF.

The chain has TRBV13 and TRBJ2-7; no reliable D call. Germline CDR1 reads PRHDT; CDR2 reads FYEKMQ (reference sequence). V was shortened by 0 bases and J by 3 bases, with 9 bases between the two germline ends. This CDR3 region has 14 residues. CDR3 loop: CASSLGGADYEQYV. CDR3 nucleotides: TGTGCCAGCAGCTTAGGAGGTGCGGACTACGAGCAGTACGTC.

The chain joins TRBV24-1 to TRBJ2-7, with 7 bases fitting TRBD1. The germline gives CDR1 KGHDR, CDR2 SFDVKD. There are 17 residues in the CDR3. V shed 5 bases, J shed 0 bases, and the junction held 12 bases outside the gene matches. The CDR3 sequence is CATSGQPGQRSSYEQYV. The DNA for the CDR3 is TGTGCCACCAGTGGCCAACCGGGACAGAGGAGCTCCTACGAGCAGTACGTC.

The rearrangement uses TRBV10-3 and TRBJ2-7; 7 nucleotides align to TRBD2. V dropped 0 bases and J dropped 6; count of bases not matched to a gene: 2. Germline-derived CDR1 and CDR2 are ENHRY and SYGVKD. The CDR3 is 13 residues long. The CDR3 coding sequence is TGTGCCATCAGTGAGTCGGGAGGGTTCGAGCAGTACGTC. Translated: CAISESGGFEQYV.

Only one count was recorded for this clone. The chain recombines TRBV29-1 with TRBJ2-5; the D gene could be TRBD1 or TRBD2 (6 bases each). Trimming shortened V by 4 bases and J by 4 bases, and 16 bases separated the two germline ends. In germline, CDR1 is SQVTM, CDR2 ANQGSEA. This CDR3 is built from 14 residues. In nucleotides, the CDR3 is TGCAGCGTTGTCGAGTGGGGGGCCATAGAGACCCAGTACTTC. It codes for CSVVEWGAIETQYF.

The V and J genes are TRBV7-8 and TRBJ2-1; no clear D gene. This CDR3 is built from 21 residues. Deletions cut 0 bases from V and 0 bases from J, with 24 bases between. Germline V gives CDR1 SGHVS, CDR2 FQNEAQ. CDR3: CASSLAFQDPSFSSSYNEQFF. In DNA, the CDR3 is TGTGCCAGCAGCTTAGCGTTCCAGGACCCTTCCTTCTCGAGCTCCTACAATGAGCAGTTCTTC.

The CDR3 loop is CASSGPSQGGINQPQHF. CDR3 nucleotide sequence: TGTGCCAGCAGTGGGCCCAGCCAGGGCGGTATCAATCAGCCCCAGCATTTT. V usage is TRBV6-1 and J usage is TRBJ1-5; D is possibly TRBD1 (5 bases). The CDR3 runs to 17 residues. CDR1 MNHNS and CDR2 SASEGT come from the germline V gene. Trimming removed 4 bases from V and 3 bases from J, with 19 bases in between.

This clone was picked up a small number of times. The J gene is TRBJ1-2, the V gene TRBV5-6; D is perhaps TRBD1 (5 bases). The CDR3 sequence is 16 residues long. Trimming removed 0 bases at V and 4 bases at J, with 16 bases between. Germline V gene data show CDR1 as SGHDT and CDR2 as YYEEEE. The DNA for the CDR3 is TGTGCCAGCAGCTTGGGTGGGTTTTGGGGGACCTATGGCTACACCTTC. Amino acid sequence: CASSLGGFWGTYGYTF.

The chain is built from TRBV6-1 and TRBJ2-1; 8 bases line up with TRBD2. Germline values: CDR1 MNHNS, CDR2 SASEGT. The ends lost 3 bases at V and 1 base at J; junction bases unmatched: 5. The CDR3 is made up of 16 amino acids. CDR3 region: CASSDIGGASYNEQFF. The CDR3 region has the DNA TGTGCCAGCAGTGATATCGGGGGGGCATCCTACAATGAGCAGTTCTTC.

This clone occurred a few times. The V and J genes are TRBV6-5 and TRBJ1-6, with 7 bases lining up with TRBD1. Germline V gives CDR1 MNHEY, CDR2 SVGAGI. V shed 6 bases and J 9 bases; nucleotides not matched to a gene: 8. CDR3 length equals 14 residues. CDR3 coding DNA: TGTGCCAGCAGGCAGACAGGGTTAGGTTCACCCCTCCACTTT. Encoded protein: CASRQTGLGSPLHF.

The CDR3 loop is CATDTAGAWGESGYTF. The CDR3 DNA follows: TGTGCCACGGACACGGCCGGGGCCTGGGGGGAAAGTGGCTACACCTTC. This chain connects TRBV19 to TRBJ1-2; D is possibly TRBD1 (5 bases). CDR1 and CDR2 from the germline V gene are LNHDA and SQIVND (reference sequence). V shed 10 bases and J shed 7 bases, with 28 bases lying between them. CDR3 length equals 16 residues. The full variable domain, with the rest looked up from reference TRBV19 and TRBJ1-2, is DGGITQSPKYLFRKEGQNVTLSCEQNLNHDAMYWYRQDPGQGLRLIYYSQIVNDFQKGDIAEGYSVSREKKESFPLTVTSAQKNPTAFYLCATDTAGAWGESGYTFGSGTRLTVV.

This clone turned up a few times. The V gene is TRBV5-4, the J gene TRBJ2-3; D ambiguous. Germline-derived CDR1 and CDR2 are SGHNT and YYREEE (reference sequence). There are 13 residues in the CDR3. Trimming took 5 bases from V and 1 from J, leaving 8 bases between them. The CDR3 spells CASSSWGTDTQYF. In nucleotides, the CDR3 is TGTGCCAGCAGTTCTTGGGGCACAGATACGCAGTATTTT.